This T cell receptor (beta chain) appears in the sequencing data of a study of blood T cell repertoires in COVID-19. The overall study: COVID-19 samples from acute and convalescent phases originated in the United States, Italy and Spain. In each case, the material was cDNA or gDNA derived from T cells, B-cell-depleted T cells, or PBMCs.

V lost 1 base and J lost 11, with 5 bases in between. CDR3 length: 10 residues. Original handling: Counts of nucleated cells, estimated from reference gene primer amplification, were obtained. TCRdb's table, derived via immunoSEQ multiplex PCR, lists solely in-frame clones and lacks some. The V and J calls and clone size come from that table; D and trimming were worked out from the DNA. The top ten hold around 5.5% of the sample, which has approximately 180,000 clones, 82% seen once. Recruits, aged roughly 18 to 95 years, lived in 20 to 30 US areas. The receptor was isolated from a woman aged 60 to 75 with acute COVID-19. The V call is TRBV12-3 or TRBV12-4, the J call TRBJ1-1, with a possible D match to TRBD1 (5 bases). What was sequenced was PBMCs or T cells enriched from blood (not recorded which). The CDR3 DNA follows: TGTGCCAGCAGTTTAGACAGGGCTTTCTTT. Residues: CASSLDRAFF.